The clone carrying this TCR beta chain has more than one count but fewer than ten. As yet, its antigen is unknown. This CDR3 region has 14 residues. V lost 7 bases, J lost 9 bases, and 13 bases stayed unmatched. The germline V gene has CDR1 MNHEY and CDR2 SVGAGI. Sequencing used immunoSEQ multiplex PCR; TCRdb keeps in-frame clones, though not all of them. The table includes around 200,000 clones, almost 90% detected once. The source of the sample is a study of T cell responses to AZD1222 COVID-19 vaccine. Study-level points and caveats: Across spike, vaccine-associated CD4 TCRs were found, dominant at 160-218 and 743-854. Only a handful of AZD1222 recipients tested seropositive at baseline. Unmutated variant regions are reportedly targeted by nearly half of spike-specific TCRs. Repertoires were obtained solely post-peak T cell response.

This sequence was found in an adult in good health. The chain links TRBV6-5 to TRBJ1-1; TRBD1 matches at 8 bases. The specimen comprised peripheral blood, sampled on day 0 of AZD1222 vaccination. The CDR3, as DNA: TGTGCCAGCATCAAACCGGGACAGGCAATCAAAGCTTTCTTT. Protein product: CASIKPGQAIKAFF.